This T cell receptor (beta chain) was identified in a study of T-cell reconstitution after alpha-beta-depleted transplantation in children. At least ten counts were recorded for this clonotype. Antigen: not known. Preparation of the TCRbeta library used unique molecular identifiers. One entry per CDR3 protein results from TCRdb running MiXCR on the PCR reads. The data show over 45,000 distinct CDR3 sequences, with under 6% seen just once and about 33% held by the top ten. Broader study findings: Day-60 TCRbeta diversity that was high in some patients was derived from surviving recipient T cells and thymic progenitors. Expanded graft clones numbering several hundred reportedly gave rise to alpha-beta T cells about two months after transplant. Newly made T cells mostly supplied T-cell counts and diversity one year after transplant.

From germline, CDR1 is MDHEN and CDR2 SYDVKM. This CDR3 contains 17 residues. V was shortened by 3 bases and J by 0 bases, with 18 bases between the two germline ends. The sample was PBMCs, mostly from graft donor cells, taken 60 days after TCRalphabeta/CD19-depleted stem cell transplant. The TCR sequence derives from a female patient aged 2-9 years who had a stem cell transplant for aplastic anemia, so the T cells may come from the graft donor. The rearrangement links TRBV28 to TRBJ2-7; D gene ambiguous. CDR3: CASSFSLGQTYSYEQYF. The CDR3 DNA sequence: TGTGCCAGCAGTTTCTCATTGGGTCAGACTTACTCCTACGAGCAGTACTTC.